The entry below gives a single T cell receptor (beta chain) sequence along with its context. Based on its abundance in the sample, this clone is medium-sized (0.01 to 0.1%). Its recognized antigen is unknown. No clone much larger than this one lies a single base away; base qualities are absent. The data were taken from a study of blood T cell repertoires in COVID-19 (dated by TCRdb to 2020 to 2021). A note on the overall study: The collaborator samples originated in the United States, Italy and Spain and spanned the acute and convalescent phases of COVID-19. A de-identified subject ID, COVID-19 status, age in years and sex were almost always included in the sample metadata. The repertoires were made available in a free public database intended to serve as a resource for research on the immune response to SARS-CoV-2. The dataset comprised deeply sampled blood TCRbeta repertoires from subjects exposed to, actively infected with, or recovered from COVID-19. The samples were drawn from two sources: the first 160 participants of the ongoing ImmuneRACE study, and about 1,300 subjects contributed by 6 global collaborators. HLA class I and class II types, where available, came from metadata supplied by the sample provider rather than from assay-based typing. The prospective study material was composed of cDNA or gDNA derived from T cells, B-cell-depleted T cells, or PBMCs. Beyond this particular receptor, the publication reports: Clinical and demographic metadata were provided uncurated, with the amount varying by source and participant.

Each collaborating institution followed its own protocols to collect whole blood in K2EDTA tubes. For TCRbeta analysis, collaborators shipped samples as frozen whole blood, isolated PBMCs, or DNA extracted from either of those sample types. The immunoSEQ Assay, a bias-controlled multiplex PCR, was used to amplify TCRbeta CDR3 regions from genomic DNA. The original methods were these. Nucleated cell counts per sample were estimated from amplification of reference gene primers within the assay. To quantify the absolute abundance of each unique TCRbeta CDR3 rearrangement, sequence reads were collapsed and filtered. Productive Simpson clonality was computed per sample as the square root of Simpson's diversity index over productive rearrangements. Held by TCRdb, this immuneACCESS table contains in-frame sequences only and omits some clones. Under half of the omission traces to an unresolved V gene where checked; the cause of the rest is unknown. The V and J calls and the clone size are those of that table, but D and trimming were determined from the DNA. Recorded for this sample are approximately 80,000 clones; around 86% of them occurred a single time. Around 7.3% of the sample goes to the ten largest clones.

Trimmed from V: 3 bases; trimmed from J: 0 bases; junction bases lacking a gene match: 5. Based on the germline V gene, the CDR1 and CDR2 sequences are SGDLS and YYNGEE. Its CDR3 holds 16 amino acids, cysteine through phenylalanine. This entry keeps only the CDR3 DNA: 48 bases, framed from base 1. Sequencing was performed on peripheral blood. This TCR was recovered from a man aged 50 or older with active COVID-19. The rearrangement combines TRBV9 with TRBJ2-2; TRBD2 fits 7 bases in the junction. CDR3 region: CASSALASANTGELFF. The DNA reads TGTGCCAGCAGCGCACTAGCGTCAGCGAACACCGGGGAGCTGTTTTTT.